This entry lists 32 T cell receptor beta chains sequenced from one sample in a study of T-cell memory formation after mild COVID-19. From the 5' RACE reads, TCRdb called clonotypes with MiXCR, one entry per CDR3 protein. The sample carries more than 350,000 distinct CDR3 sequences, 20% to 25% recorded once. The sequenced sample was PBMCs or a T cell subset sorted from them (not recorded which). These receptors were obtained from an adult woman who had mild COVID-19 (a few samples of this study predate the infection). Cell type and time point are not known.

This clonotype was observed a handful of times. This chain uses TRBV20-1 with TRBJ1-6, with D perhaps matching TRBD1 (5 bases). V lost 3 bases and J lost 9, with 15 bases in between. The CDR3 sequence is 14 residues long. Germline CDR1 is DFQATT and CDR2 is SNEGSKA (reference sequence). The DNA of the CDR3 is TGCAGTGCTAGCTCGTGGGGACCTGGTTCACCCCTCCACTTT. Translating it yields CSASSWGPGSPLHF.

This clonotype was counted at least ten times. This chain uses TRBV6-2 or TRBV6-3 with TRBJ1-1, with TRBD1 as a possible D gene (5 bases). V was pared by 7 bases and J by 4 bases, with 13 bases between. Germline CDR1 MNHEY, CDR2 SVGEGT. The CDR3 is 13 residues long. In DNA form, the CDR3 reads TGTGCCAGCAACCATCAGGGCGCCACTGAAGCTTTCTTT. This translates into CASNHQGATEAFF.

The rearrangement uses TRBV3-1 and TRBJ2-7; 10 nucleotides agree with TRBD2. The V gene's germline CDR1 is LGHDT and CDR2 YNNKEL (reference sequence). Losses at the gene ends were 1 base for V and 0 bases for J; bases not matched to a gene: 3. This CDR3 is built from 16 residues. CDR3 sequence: CASSQGRTSGSYEQYF. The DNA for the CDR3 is TGTGCCAGCAGCCAAGGGAGGACTAGCGGCTCCTACGAGCAGTACTTC.

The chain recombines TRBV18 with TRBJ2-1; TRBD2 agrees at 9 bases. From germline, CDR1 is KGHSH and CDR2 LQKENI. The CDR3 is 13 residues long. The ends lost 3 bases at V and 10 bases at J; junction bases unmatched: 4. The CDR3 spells CASSPNSGSEQFF. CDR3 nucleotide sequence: TGTGCCAGCTCACCGAATAGCGGGAGCGAGCAGTTCTTC. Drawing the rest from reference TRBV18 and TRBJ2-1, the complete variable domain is NAGVMQNPRHLVRRRGQEARLRCSPMKGHSHVYWYRQLPEEGLKFMVYLQKENIIDESGMPKERFSAEFPKEGPSILRIQQVVRGDSAAYFCASSPNSGSEQFFGPGTRLTVL.

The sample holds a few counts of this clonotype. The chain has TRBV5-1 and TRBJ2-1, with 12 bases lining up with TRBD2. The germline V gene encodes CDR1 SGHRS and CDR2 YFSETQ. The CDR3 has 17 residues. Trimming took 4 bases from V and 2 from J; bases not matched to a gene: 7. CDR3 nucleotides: TGCGCCAGCAGCGAAACTAGCGGGAGGCCCGCCTACAATGAGCAGTTCTTC. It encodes CASSETSGRPAYNEQFF.

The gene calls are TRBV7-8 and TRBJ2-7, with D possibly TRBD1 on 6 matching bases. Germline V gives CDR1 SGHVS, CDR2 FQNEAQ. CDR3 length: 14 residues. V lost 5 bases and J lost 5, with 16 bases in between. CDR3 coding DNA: TGTGCCAGCAGCCAGGGGCCTATACCCGACGAGCAGTACTTC. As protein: CASSQGPIPDEQYF.

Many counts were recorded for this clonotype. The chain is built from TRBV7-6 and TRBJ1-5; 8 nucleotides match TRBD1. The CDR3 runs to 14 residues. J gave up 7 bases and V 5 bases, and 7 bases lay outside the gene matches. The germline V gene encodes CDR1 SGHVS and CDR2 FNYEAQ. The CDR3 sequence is CASSLGQGGQPQHF. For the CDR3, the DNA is TGTGCCAGCAGCCTCGGACAGGGTGGACAGCCCCAGCATTTT. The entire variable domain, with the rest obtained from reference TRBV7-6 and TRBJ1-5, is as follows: GAGVSQSPRYKVTKRGQDVALRCDPISGHVSLYWYRQALGQGPEFLTYFNYEAQQDKSGLPNDRFSAERPEGSISTLTIQRTEQRDSAMYRCASSLGQGGQPQHFGDGTRLSIL.

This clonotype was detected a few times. The CDR3 bases are TGTGCCAGCAGCTATCAAACGACTACCTCTGGAAACACCATATATTTT. Translating gives CASSYQTTTSGNTIYF. The chain uses TRBV5-5 and TRBJ1-3; no reliable D call. Trimming shortened V by 3 bases and J by 0 bases, and 13 bases separated the two germline ends. Germline CDR1 and CDR2: SGHKS and YYEKEE (reference sequence). The length of the CDR3 is 16 residues.

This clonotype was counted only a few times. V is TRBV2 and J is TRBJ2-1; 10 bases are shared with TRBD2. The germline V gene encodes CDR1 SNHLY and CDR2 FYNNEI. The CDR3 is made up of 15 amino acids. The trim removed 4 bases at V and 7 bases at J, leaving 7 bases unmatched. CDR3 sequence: CASSVGLAGVNEQFF. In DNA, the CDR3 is TGTGCCAGCAGTGTTGGTCTAGCGGGAGTTAATGAGCAGTTCTTC.

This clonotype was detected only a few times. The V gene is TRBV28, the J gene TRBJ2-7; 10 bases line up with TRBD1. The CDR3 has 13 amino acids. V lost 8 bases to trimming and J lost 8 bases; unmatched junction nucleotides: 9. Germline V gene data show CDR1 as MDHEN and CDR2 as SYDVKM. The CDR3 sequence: CASGQGGDWKQYF. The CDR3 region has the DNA TGTGCCAGCGGACAGGGGGGCGACTGGAAGCAGTACTTC.

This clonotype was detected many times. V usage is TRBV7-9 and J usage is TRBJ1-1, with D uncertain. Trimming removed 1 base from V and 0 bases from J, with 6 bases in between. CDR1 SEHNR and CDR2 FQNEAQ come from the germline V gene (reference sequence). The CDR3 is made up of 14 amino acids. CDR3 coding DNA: TGTGCCAGCAGCTTAGGGGTCATGAACACTGAAGCTTTCTTT. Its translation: CASSLGVMNTEAFF.

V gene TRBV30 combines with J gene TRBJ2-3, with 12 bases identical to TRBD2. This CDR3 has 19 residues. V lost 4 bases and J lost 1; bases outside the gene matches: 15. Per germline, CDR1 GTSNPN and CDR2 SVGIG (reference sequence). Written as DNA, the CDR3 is TGTGCCTGGAAGGCGACGGGGCTAGCGGGGGGGCTTCGCACAGATACGCAGTATTTT. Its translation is CAWKATGLAGGLRTDTQYF.

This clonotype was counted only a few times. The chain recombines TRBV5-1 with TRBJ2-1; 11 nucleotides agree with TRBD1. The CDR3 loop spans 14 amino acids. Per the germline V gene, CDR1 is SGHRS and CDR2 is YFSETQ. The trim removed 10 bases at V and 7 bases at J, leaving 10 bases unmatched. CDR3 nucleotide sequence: TGCGCCTCAGCAGCTTGGGACAGGGGGAATGAGCAGTTCTTC. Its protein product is CASAAWDRGNEQFF.

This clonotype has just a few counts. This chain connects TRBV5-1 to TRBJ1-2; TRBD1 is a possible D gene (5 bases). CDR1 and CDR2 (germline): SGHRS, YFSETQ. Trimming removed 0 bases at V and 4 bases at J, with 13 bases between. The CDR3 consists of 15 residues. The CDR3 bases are TGCGCCAGCAGCTTGGAACCGAGGGGCACCTATGGCTACACCTTC. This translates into CASSLEPRGTYGYTF.

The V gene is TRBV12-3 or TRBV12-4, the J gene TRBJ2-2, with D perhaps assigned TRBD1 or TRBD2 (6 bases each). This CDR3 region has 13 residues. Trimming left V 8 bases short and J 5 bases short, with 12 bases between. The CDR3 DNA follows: TGTGCCAGCGGCCTAGGGGGGACCGGGGAGCTGTTTTTT. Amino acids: CASGLGGTGELFF.

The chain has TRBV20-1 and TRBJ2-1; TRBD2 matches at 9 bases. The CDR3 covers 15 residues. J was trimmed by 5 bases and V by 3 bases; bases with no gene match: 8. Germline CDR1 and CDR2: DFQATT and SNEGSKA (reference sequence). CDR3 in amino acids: CSASVRLADHNEQFF. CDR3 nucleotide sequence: TGCAGTGCTAGTGTCCGACTAGCGGATCACAATGAGCAGTTCTTC.

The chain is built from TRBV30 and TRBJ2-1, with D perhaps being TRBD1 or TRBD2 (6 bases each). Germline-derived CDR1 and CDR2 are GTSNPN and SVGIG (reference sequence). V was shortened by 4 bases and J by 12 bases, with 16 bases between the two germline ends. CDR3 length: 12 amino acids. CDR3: CAWNQGGTLQFF. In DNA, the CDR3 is TGTGCCTGGAACCAAGGGGGGACTCTGCAGTTCTTC. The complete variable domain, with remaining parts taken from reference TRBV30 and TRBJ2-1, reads SQTIHQWPATLVQPVGSPLSLECTVEGTSNPNLYWYRQAAGRGLQLLFYSVGIGQISSEVPQNLSASRPQDRQFILSSKKLLLSDSGFYLCAWNQGGTLQFFGPGTRLTVL.

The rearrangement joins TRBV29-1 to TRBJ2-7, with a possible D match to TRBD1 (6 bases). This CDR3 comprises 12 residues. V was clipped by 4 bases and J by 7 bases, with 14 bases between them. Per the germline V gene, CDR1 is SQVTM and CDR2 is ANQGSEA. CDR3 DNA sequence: TGCAGCGTTGGACAGGCTACGGGGGAGCAGTACTTC. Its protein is CSVGQATGEQYF.

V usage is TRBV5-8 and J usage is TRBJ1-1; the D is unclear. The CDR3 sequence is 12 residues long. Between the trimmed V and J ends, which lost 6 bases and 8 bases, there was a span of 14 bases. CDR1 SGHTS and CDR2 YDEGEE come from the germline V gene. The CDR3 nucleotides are TGTGCCAGCATGAGGGTGAACCAAGAAGCTTTCTTT. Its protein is CASMRVNQEAFF.

CDR3 amino acids: CASSWSEESEQYF. DNA of the CDR3: TGTGCCAGCAGTTGGAGTGAGGAAAGCGAGCAGTACTTC. V and J are TRBV2 and TRBJ2-7; D is uncertain. The CDR3 covers 13 residues. Per germline, CDR1 SNHLY and CDR2 FYNNEI. V shed 5 bases and J shed 6 bases, with 14 bases lying between them.

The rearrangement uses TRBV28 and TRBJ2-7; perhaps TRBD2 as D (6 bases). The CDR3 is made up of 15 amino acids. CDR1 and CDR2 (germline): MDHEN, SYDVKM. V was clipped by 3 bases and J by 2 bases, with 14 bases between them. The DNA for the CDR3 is TGTGCCAGCAGTTTGGGTGGGACTGATCCCTACGAGCAGTACTTC. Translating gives CASSLGGTDPYEQYF.

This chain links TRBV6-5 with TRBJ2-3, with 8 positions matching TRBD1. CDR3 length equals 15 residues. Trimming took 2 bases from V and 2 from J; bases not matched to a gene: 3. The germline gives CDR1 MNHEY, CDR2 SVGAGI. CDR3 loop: CASSYQGASTDTQYF. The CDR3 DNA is TGTGCCAGCAGTTACCAGGGGGCCTCCACAGATACGCAGTATTTT.

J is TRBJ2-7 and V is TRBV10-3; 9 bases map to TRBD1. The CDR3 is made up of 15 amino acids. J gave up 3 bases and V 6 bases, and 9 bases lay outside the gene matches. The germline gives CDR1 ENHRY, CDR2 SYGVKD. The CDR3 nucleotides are TGTGCCATCAGCGGGGGACAGGGAGTCAACTACGAGCAGTACTTC. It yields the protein CAISGGQGVNYEQYF.

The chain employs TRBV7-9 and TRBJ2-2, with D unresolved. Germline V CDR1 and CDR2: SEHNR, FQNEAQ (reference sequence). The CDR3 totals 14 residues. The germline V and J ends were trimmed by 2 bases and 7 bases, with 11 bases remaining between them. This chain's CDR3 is CASSLSWVNGELFF. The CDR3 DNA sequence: TGTGCCAGCAGCTTATCGTGGGTAAACGGGGAGCTGTTTTTT.

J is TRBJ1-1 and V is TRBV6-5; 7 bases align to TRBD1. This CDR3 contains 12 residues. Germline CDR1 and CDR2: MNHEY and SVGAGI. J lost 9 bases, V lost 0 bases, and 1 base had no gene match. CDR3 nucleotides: TGTGCCAGCAGTTACTCGACAGGGAAAGCTTTCTTT. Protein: CASSYSTGKAFF.

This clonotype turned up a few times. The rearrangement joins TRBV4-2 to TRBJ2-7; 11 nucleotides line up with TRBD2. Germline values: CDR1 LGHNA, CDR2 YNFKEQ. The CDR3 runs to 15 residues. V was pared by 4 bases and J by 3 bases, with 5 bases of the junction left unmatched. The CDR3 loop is CASSRPGTSGYEQYF. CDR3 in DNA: TGTGCCAGCAGCCGACCCGGGACTAGCGGCTACGAGCAGTACTTC.

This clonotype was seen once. This CDR3 reads CASSSSRGEADTQYF. For the CDR3, the DNA is TGTGCCAGCAGTTCTAGCAGGGGTGAGGCAGATACGCAGTATTTT. The V call is TRBV12-3 or TRBV12-4, the J call TRBJ2-3; possibly TRBD1 for D (6 bases). Trimming stripped 4 bases from V and 4 bases from J, with 15 bases between. CDR3 size: 15 residues.

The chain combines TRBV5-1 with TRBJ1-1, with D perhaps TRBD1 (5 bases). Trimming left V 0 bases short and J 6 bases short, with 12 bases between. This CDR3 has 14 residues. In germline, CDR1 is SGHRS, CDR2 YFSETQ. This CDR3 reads CASSLAGTIAEAFF. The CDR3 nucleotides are TGCGCCAGCAGCTTGGCCGGGACGATTGCTGAAGCTTTCTTT. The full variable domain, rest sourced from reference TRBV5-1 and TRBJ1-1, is KAGVTQTPRYLIKTRGQQVTLSCSPISGHRSVSWYQQTPGQGLQFLFEYFSETQRNKGNFPGRFSGRQFSNSRSEMNVSTLELGDSALYLCASSLAGTIAEAFFGQGTRLTVV.

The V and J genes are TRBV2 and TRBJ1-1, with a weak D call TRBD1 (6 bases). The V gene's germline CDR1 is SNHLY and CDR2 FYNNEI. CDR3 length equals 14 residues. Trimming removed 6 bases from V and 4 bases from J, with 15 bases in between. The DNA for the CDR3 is TGTGCCAGCAGGAAGGGAGCCAGGGGCACTGAAGCTTTCTTT. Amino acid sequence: CASRKGARGTEAFF.

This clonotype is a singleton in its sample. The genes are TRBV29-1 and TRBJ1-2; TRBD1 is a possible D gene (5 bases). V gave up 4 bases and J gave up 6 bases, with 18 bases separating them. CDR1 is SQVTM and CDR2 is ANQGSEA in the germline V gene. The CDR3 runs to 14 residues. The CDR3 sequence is CSVVGPTRRDGYTF. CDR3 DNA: TGCAGCGTTGTGGGACCCACGCGTCGGGATGGCTACACCTTC.

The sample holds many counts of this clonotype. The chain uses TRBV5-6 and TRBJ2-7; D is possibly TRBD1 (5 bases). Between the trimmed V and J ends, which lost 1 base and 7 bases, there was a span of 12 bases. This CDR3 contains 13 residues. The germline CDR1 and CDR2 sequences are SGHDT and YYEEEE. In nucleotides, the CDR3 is TGTGCCAGCAGCTTGCCCTGGACAAAGGAGCAGTACTTC. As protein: CASSLPWTKEQYF.

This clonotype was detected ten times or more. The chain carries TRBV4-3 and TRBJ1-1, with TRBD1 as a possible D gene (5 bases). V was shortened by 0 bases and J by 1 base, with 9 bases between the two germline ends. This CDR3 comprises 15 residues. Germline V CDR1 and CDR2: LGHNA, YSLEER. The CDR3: CASSQDFGQNTEAFF. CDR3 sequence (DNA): TGCGCCAGCAGCCAAGATTTCGGACAGAACACTGAAGCTTTCTTT.